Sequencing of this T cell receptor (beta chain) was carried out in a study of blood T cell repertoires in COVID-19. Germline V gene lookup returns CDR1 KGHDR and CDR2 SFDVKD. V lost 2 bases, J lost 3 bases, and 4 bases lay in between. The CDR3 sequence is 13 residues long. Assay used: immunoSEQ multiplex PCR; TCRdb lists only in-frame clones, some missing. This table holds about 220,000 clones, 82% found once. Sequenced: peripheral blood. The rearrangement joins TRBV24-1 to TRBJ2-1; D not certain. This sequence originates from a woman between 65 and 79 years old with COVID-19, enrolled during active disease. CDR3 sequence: CATSDSYYNEQFF. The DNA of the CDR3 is TGTGCCACCAGTGATTCCTACTACAATGAGCAGTTCTTC.